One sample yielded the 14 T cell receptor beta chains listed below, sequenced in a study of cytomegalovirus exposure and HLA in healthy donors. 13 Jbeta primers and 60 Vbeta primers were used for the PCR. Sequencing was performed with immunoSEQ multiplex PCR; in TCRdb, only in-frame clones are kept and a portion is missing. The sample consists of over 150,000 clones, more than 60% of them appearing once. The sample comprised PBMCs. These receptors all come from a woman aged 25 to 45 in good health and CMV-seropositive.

In DNA form, the CDR3 reads TGTGCCTGGGACGGGAGGGGTGCCAAAAACATTCAGTACTTC. It is translated as CAWDGRGAKNIQYF. The rearrangement uses TRBV2 and TRBJ2-4; the match to TRBD2 covers 8 bases. Germline CDR1 and CDR2: SNHLY and FYNNEI. The length of the CDR3 is 14 residues. After removal of 11 bases from V and 1 base from J, the junction contained 7 bases not matched to a gene.

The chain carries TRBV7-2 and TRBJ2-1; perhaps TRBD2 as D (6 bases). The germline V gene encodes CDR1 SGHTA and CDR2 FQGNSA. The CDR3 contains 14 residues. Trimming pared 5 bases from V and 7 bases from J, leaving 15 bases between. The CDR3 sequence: CASSPRRVTNEQFF. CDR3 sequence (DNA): TGTGCCAGCAGCCCAAGGAGGGTCACAAATGAGCAGTTCTTC.

In nucleotides, the CDR3 is TGTGCCAGCAGTGTTAGATTCCTCTCCTACAATGAGCAGTTCTTC. This codes for CASSVRFLSYNEQFF. This chain links TRBV2 with TRBJ2-1; D ambiguous. The CDR3 covers 15 residues. Trimming stripped 4 bases from V and 0 bases from J, with 10 bases between. The germline gives CDR1 SNHLY, CDR2 FYNNEI.

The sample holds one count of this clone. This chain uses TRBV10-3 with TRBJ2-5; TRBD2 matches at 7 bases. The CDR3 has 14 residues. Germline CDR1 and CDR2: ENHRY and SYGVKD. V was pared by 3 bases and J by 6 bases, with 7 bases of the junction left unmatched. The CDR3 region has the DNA TGTGCCATCAGTGATGGCGGGAGCCCCAAGACCCAGTACTTC. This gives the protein CAISDGGSPKTQYF.

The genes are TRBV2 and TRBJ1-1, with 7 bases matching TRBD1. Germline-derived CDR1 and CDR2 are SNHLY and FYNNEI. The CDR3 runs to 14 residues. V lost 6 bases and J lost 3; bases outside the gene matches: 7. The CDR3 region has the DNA TGTGCCAGCAGGATACAGGGGCCGTACACTGAAGCTTTCTTT. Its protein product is CASRIQGPYTEAFF.

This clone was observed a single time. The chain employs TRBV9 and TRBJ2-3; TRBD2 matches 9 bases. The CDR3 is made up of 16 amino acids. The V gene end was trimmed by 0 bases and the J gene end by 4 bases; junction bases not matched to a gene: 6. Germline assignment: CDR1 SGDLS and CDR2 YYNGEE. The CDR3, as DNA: TGTGCCAGCAGCGTAGGGCCTAGCGGGACGGCAGATACGCAGTATTTT. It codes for CASSVGPSGTADTQYF.

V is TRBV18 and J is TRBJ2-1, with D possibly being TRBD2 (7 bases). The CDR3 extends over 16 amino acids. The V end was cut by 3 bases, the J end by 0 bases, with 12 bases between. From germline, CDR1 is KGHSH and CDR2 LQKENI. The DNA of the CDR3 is TGTGCCAGCTCACCCCCGAGGGGGGGCTCCTACAATGAGCAGTTCTTC. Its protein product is CASSPPRGGSYNEQFF.

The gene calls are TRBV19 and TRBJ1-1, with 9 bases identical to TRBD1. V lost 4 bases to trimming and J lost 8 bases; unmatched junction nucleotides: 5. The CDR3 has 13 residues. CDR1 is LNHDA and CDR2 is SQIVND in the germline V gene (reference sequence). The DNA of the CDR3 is TGTGCCAGTAGTACCCGGACAGGGGCGGAAGCTTTCTTT. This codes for CASSTRTGAEAFF.

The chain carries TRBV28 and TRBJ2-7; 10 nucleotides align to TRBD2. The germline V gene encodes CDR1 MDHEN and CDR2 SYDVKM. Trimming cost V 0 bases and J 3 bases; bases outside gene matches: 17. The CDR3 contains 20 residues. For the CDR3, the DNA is TGTGCCAGCAGTTTATGGATCGGGGCTAGCGGGAGATTAACGGTCTACGAGCAGTACTTC. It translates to CASSLWIGASGRLTVYEQYF.

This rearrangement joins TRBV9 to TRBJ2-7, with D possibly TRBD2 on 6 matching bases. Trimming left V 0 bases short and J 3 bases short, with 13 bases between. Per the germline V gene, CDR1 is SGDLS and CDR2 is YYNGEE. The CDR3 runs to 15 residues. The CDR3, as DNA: TGTGCCAGCAGCGTAGGGGGGGACCAGCGCTACGAGCAGTACTTC. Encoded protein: CASSVGGDQRYEQYF.

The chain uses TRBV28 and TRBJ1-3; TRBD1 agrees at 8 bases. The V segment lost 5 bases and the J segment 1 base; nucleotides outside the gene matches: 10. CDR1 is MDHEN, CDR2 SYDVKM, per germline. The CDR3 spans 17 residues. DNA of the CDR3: TGTGCCAGCAGTCTCGGACAGGGATTTTTATCTGGAAACACCATATATTTT. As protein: CASSLGQGFLSGNTIYF. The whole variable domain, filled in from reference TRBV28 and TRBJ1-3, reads DVKVTQSSRYLVKRTGEKVFLECVQDMDHENMFWYRQDPGLGLRLIYFSYDVKMKEKGDIPEGYSVSREKKERFSLILESASTNQTSMYLCASSLGQGFLSGNTIYFGEGSWLTVV.

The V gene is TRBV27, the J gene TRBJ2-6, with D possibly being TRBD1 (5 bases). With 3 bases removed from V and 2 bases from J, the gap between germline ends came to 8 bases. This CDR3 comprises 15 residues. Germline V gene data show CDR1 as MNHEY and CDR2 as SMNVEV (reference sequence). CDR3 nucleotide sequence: TGTGCCAGCAGTTTCAGGGTAGCTGGGGCCAACGTCCTGACTTTC. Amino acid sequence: CASSFRVAGANVLTF. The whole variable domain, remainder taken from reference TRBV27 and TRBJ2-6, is EAQVTQNPRYLITVTGKKLTVTCSQNMNHEYMSWYRQDPGLGLRQIYYSMNVEVTDKGDVPEGYKVSRKEKRNFPLILESPSPNQTSLYFCASSFRVAGANVLTFGAGSRLTVL.

CDR3: CASSEQGRATEAFF. In DNA, the CDR3 is TGCGCCAGCAGTGAACAGGGACGAGCTACTGAAGCTTTCTTT. V gene TRBV10-2 combines with J gene TRBJ1-1; TRBD1 is a possible D gene (6 bases). The CDR3 is 14 residues long. Per germline, CDR1 WSHSY and CDR2 SAAADI. V was pared by 3 bases and J by 5 bases, with 13 bases between.

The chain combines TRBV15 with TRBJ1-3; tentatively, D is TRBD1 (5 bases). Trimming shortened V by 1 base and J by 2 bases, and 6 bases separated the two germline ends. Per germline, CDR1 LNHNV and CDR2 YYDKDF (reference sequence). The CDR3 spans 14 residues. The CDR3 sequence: CATSRGTTGNTIYF. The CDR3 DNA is TGTGCCACCAGCAGAGGGACAACTGGAAACACCATATATTTT. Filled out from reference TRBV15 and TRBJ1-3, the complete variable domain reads DAMVIQNPRYQVTQFGKPVTLSCSQTLNHNVMYWYQQKSSQAPKLLFHYYDKDFNNEADTPDNFQSRRPNTSFCFLDIRSPGLGDTAMYLCATSRGTTGNTIYFGEGSWLTVV.